One and the same sample provided the 11 T cell receptor beta chains below, sequenced in a study of CD8 T cells in ankylosing spondylitis. MiXCR, run by TCRdb on the 5' RACE reads, gives a single entry per CDR3 protein. The data hold just over 350,000 distinct CDR3 sequences, with around 20% observed a single time. Sequencing was done on a sample of blood, either unsorted or a sorted T cell fraction (not recorded which). The receptors come from a male donor with ankylosing spondylitis or in good health (not recorded which).

The chain uses TRBV6-2 or TRBV6-3 and TRBJ2-3, with 8 bases matching TRBD1. Germline V gene data show CDR1 as MNHEY and CDR2 as SVGEGT. The CDR3 is 13 amino acids. V was clipped by 3 bases and J by 11 bases; unmatched bases: 7. This chain's CDR3 is CASSYDWTGQQYF. CDR3 sequence (DNA): TGTGCCAGCAGTTATGATTGGACAGGGCAGCAGTATTTT.

The chain employs TRBV20-1 and TRBJ2-5; D may be TRBD2 (6 bases). Germline V gene data show CDR1 as DFQATT and CDR2 as SNEGSKA (reference sequence). V gave up 5 bases and J gave up 5 bases, with 21 bases separating them. This CDR3 contains 15 residues. CDR3 region: CSADSPDLRGETQYF. CDR3 in DNA: TGCAGTGCTGATTCTCCGGACCTCCGGGGGGAGACCCAGTACTTC.

The V and J genes are TRBV29-1 and TRBJ2-1; no reliable D call. The CDR3 has 8 amino acids. Germline V gives CDR1 SQVTM, CDR2 ANQGSEA. Trimming cost V 8 bases and J 4 bases, with 0 bases left between them. CDR3 loop: CSYNEQFF. Written as DNA, the CDR3 is TGCAGCTACAATGAGCAGTTCTTC.

This clonotype was found a few times. The V call is TRBV20-1, the J call TRBJ2-5; D possibly corresponds to TRBD2 (5 bases). The CDR3 spans 14 residues. Germline-derived CDR1 and CDR2 are DFQATT and SNEGSKA (reference sequence). V was shortened by 0 bases and J by 5 bases, with 13 bases between the two germline ends. CDR3 coding DNA: TGCAGTGCTAGAGATCTCGGGGATTGGGAGACCCAGTACTTC. Amino acid sequence: CSARDLGDWETQYF.

The V gene is TRBV12-3 or TRBV12-4, the J gene TRBJ2-5; unclear D gene. Trimming stripped 1 base from V and 3 bases from J, with 9 bases between. The CDR3 runs to 14 residues. In nucleotides, the CDR3 is TGTGCCAGCAGTTTAGTGGCAGATAAAGAGACCCAGTACTTC. Translating gives CASSLVADKETQYF.

This clonotype was detected a few times. The V and J genes are TRBV2 and TRBJ2-7, with a possible D match to TRBD1 (6 bases). This CDR3 comprises 14 residues. V lost 1 base and J 4 bases, leaving 11 bases between the germline ends. CDR1 and CDR2 (germline): SNHLY, FYNNEI. CDR3 region: CASSEGGPAYEQYF. In DNA form, the CDR3 reads TGTGCCAGCAGTGAAGGGGGGCCAGCTTACGAGCAGTACTTC.

The rearrangement uses TRBV24-1 and TRBJ2-3; 7 nucleotides agree with TRBD1. The ends lost 3 bases at V and 2 bases at J; junction bases unmatched: 7. This CDR3 contains 16 residues. The germline CDR1 and CDR2 sequences are KGHDR and SFDVKD. CDR3 sequence reads: CATSDRKGAFTDTQYF. The CDR3 DNA reads as TGTGCCACCAGTGATCGAAAGGGGGCCTTCACAGATACGCAGTATTTT.

This rearrangement joins TRBV11-2 to TRBJ2-7, with a possible D match to TRBD2 (5 bases). Trimming removed 0 bases at V and 3 bases at J, with 9 bases between. CDR1 SGHAT and CDR2 FQNNGV come from the germline V gene. This CDR3 contains 14 residues. The CDR3 loop reads CASSLEYGDYEQYF. In nucleotides, the CDR3 is TGTGCCAGCAGCTTAGAGTACGGGGACTACGAGCAGTACTTC.

This clonotype has a handful of counts. The V and J genes are TRBV25-1 and TRBJ1-2; TRBD1 matches 7 bases. The CDR3 length is 15 residues. Unmatched junction bases numbered 8, after V lost 4 bases and J lost 3 bases. The V gene's germline CDR1 is MGHDK and CDR2 SYGVNS. CDR3 sequence reads: CASSGRQGWDYGYTF. The DNA of the CDR3 is TGTGCCAGCAGTGGTCGACAGGGTTGGGACTATGGCTACACCTTC.

This clonotype came up a few times. The V call is TRBV7-8, the J call TRBJ2-5; D possibly corresponds to TRBD2 (7 bases). Germline CDR1 reads SGHVS; CDR2 reads FQNEAQ. The CDR3 covers 17 residues. V gave up 2 bases and J gave up 5 bases, with 21 bases separating them. The CDR3 region is CASSLILGGGPRETQYF. The CDR3 bases are TGTGCCAGCAGCTTAATATTAGGGGGGGGCCCTCGGGAGACCCAGTACTTC.

Here the CDR3 DNA reads TGTGCCAGCAGTTACTCGACGAGGCTAGCGGGGGGGCTAGAGTCCCCAGATACGCAGTATTTT. Its translation is CASSYSTRLAGGLESPDTQYF. This chain joins TRBV6-2 or TRBV6-3 and TRBJ2-3, with 12 nucleotides matching TRBD2. After removal of 0 bases from V and 4 bases from J, the junction contained 17 bases not matched to a gene. The CDR3 has 21 amino acids. From germline, CDR1 is MNHEY and CDR2 SVGEGT.